The rows below give T cell receptor beta chains drawn from one sample of a study of vaccination effects on CD4 cells after COVID-19. These receptors' antigens are unknown. Sequenced by immunoSEQ multiplex PCR; TCRdb stores in-frame clones only, minus some. The table includes about 73,000 clones, roughly four fifths detected once. This specimen was CD4+ T cells from PBMCs cultured without peptide, taken after COVID-19 vaccination. The receptors shown here come from a human donor who received a COVID-19 vaccine. Each CDR3 is given with its conserved first and last residue. A D gene is named only where the DNA matches it firmly. A row's size may be missing; if present it is once, few, many or a size class.

>TRBJ2-1|NA|NA|TRBV6-6
CASSYRGGNEQFF
TGTGCCAGCAGTTACAGGGGAGGTAATGAGCAGTTCTTC
>TRBJ1-2|NA|NA|TRBV18
CASSPAGGDYGYTF
TGTGCCAGCTCACCGGCGGGGGGCGACTATGGCTACACCTTC
>TRBJ1-5|NA|NA|TRBV9
CASSVGFSNQPQHF
TGTGCCAGCAGCGTAGGTTTTAGCAATCAGCCCCAGCATTTT
>TRBJ1-4|NA|NA|TRBV9
CASSVDTGRGEKLFF
TGTGCCAGCAGCGTAGATACAGGGCGTGGGGAAAAACTGTTTTTT
>TRBJ1-2|NA|TRBD1|TRBV5-6
CASSLGKGANYGYTF
TGTGCCAGCAGCTTGGGGAAGGGGGCGAACTATGGCTACACCTTC
>TRBJ1-4|NA|NA|TRBV4-1
CASSPYSALVEKLFF
TGCGCCAGCAGCCCCTACTCAGCCTTAGTTGAAAAACTGTTTTTT
>TRBJ1-2|NA|NA|TRBV5-6
CASGRGGGYTF
TGTGCCAGCGGGCGAGGAGGTGGCTACACCTTC
>TRBJ1-1|NA|TRBD1|TRBV24-1
CATSDPTTGGTEAFF
TGTGCCACCAGTGATCCTACGACAGGGGGCACTGAAGCTTTCTTT
>TRBJ1-1|NA|TRBD1|TRBV3-1/TRBV3-2
CASSQGGTGSGTEAFF
TGTGCCAGCAGCCAAGGCGGGACAGGGAGTGGTACTGAAGCTTTCTTT
>TRBJ1-5|few|NA|TRBV18
CASSLDLNQPQHF
TGTGCCAGCTCGCTGGATCTTAATCAGCCCCAGCATTTT
>TRBJ1-4|NA|NA|TRBV7-8
CASSLVRMQGTEKLFF
TGTGCCAGCAGCTTAGTTCGCATGCAGGGGACTGAAAAACTGTTTTTT
>TRBJ2-2|NA|NA|TRBV12-5
CASGLTSGTTNTGELFF
TGTGCTAGTGGTTTGACATCCGGGACCACGAACACCGGGGAGCTGTTTTTT
>TRBJ1-6|NA|TRBD1|TRBV18
CASSEYLGTGGGSPLHF
TGTGCCAGCTCAGAGTACCTCGGGACAGGGGGGGGGTCACCCCTCCACTTT
>TRBJ2-3|NA|TRBD2|TRBV28
CASSFSGGANTQYF
TGTGCCAGCAGTTTTAGCGGGGGGGCGAATACGCAGTATTTT
>TRBJ1-1|NA|NA|TRBV5-1
CASSWTGPRGEAFF
TGCGCCAGCAGCTGGACGGGGCCGAGAGGTGAAGCTTTCTTT
>TRBJ1-1|NA|NA|TRBV30
CAWTLGQGLLNTEAFF
TGTGCCTGGACCCTGGGGCAGGGCCTTTTGAACACTGAAGCTTTCTTT
>TRBJ1-2|NA|NA|TRBV10-2
CASRSPGVGYGYTF
TGCGCCAGCAGGTCGCCAGGGGTTGGGTATGGCTACACCTTC
>TRBJ1-1|NA|NA|TRBV29-1
CSVTTATEAFF
TGCAGCGTGACGACGGCCACTGAAGCTTTCTTT
>TRBJ1-2|NA|TRBD1|TRBV9
CASSVDLNTGGYGYTF
TGTGCCAGCAGCGTAGACCTAAACACAGGGGGCTATGGCTACACCTTC
>TRBJ1-2|few|NA|TRBV19
CASSDYRSNYGYTF
TGTGCCAGTAGTGATTACAGATCTAACTATGGCTACACCTTC
>TRBJ2-1|NA|NA|TRBV29-1
CSVGDVEQFF
TGCAGCGTTGGGGACGTTGAGCAGTTCTTC
>TRBJ1-1|NA|TRBD1|TRBV3-1/TRBV3-2
CASTPRWDSTEAFF
TGTGCCAGCACTCCCAGGTGGGACAGCACTGAAGCTTTCTTT
>TRBJ1-5|NA|NA|TRBV6-5
CASSSGRIQPQHF
TGTGCCAGCAGCTCGGGGAGGATTCAGCCCCAGCATTTT
>TRBJ1-2|NA|NA|TRBV3-1/TRBV3-2
CASSQRSRYGYTF
TGTGCCAGCAGCCAACGGAGCCGTTATGGCTACACCTTC
>TRBJ2-6|NA|NA|TRBV25-1
CASSELSSGANVLTF
TGTGCCAGCAGTGAACTCTCCTCTGGGGCCAACGTCCTGACTTTC
>TRBJ2-3|NA|NA|TRBV19
CASSPGLSTDTQYF
TGTGCCAGTAGCCCCGGACTCAGCACAGATACGCAGTATTTT
>TRBJ2-5|NA|TRBD1|TRBV19
CASRERTGPTTETQYF
TGTGCCAGTAGGGAAAGGACAGGGCCGACTACGGAGACCCAGTACTTC
>TRBJ1-5|NA|NA|TRBV4-3
CASSHIFQGNSNQPQHF
TGCGCCAGCAGCCATATATTCCAGGGGAATAGCAATCAGCCCCAGCATTTT
>TRBJ1-1|once|NA|TRBV5-1
CASSPVGRGLDTEAFF
TGCGCCAGCAGCCCCGTTGGGCGGGGATTGGACACTGAAGCTTTCTTT
>TRBJ1-2|NA|NA|TRBV5-1
CASSLGPGTGNYGYTF
TGCGCCAGCAGCTTGGGGCCTGGGACCGGGAATTATGGCTACACCTTC
>TRBJ2-6|NA|TRBD1|TRBV5-1
CASSEGQGTSWANVLTF
TGCGCCAGCAGCGAAGGACAGGGGACATCCTGGGCCAACGTCCTGACTTTC
>TRBJ1-2|NA|NA|TRBV29-1
CSVGATNYGYTF
TGCAGCGTTGGGGCAACTAACTATGGCTACACCTTC
>TRBJ2-3|NA|NA|TRBV9
CASSATPDSISDF
TGTGCCAGCAGCGCTACCCCCGACAGCATAAGCGATTTT
>TRBJ2-5|NA|TRBD1|TRBV19
CASSKAGGRETQYF
TGTGCCAGTAGTAAGGCAGGGGGCCGAGAGACCCAGTACTTC
>TRBJ1-5|few|NA|TRBV2
CASGLEGYQPQHF
TGTGCCAGCGGGTTGGAGGGATATCAGCCCCAGCATTTT
>TRBJ2-2|once|TRBD1|TRBV5-6
CASSLWDRDTGELFF
TGTGCCAGCAGCTTGTGGGACAGGGACACCGGGGAGCTGTTTTTT
>TRBJ1-5|few|NA|TRBV5-1
CASSLEHGGQPQHF
TGCGCCAGCAGCTTGGAACACGGTGGGCAGCCCCAGCATTTT
>TRBJ1-2|NA|NA|TRBV7-9
CASSLRTDGYGYTF
TGTGCCAGCAGCCTCCGGACAGACGGCTATGGCTACACCTTC
>TRBJ1-2|NA|TRBD1|TRBV6-5
CASSRTTGQGGGYTF
TGTGCCAGCAGCCGAACGACTGGACAGGGAGGTGGCTACACCTTC
>TRBJ2-1|NA|TRBD2|TRBV19
CASSIPRGAGDEQFF
TGTGCCAGTAGTATACCGCGGGGGGCGGGAGATGAGCAGTTCTTC
>TRBJ2-1|few|NA|TRBV29-1
CSSDRGGDEQFF
TGCAGCTCGGATAGAGGGGGGGATGAGCAGTTCTTC
>TRBJ1-6|NA|TRBD1|TRBV5-1
CASSLAEAWGTAKNSPLHF
TGCGCCAGCAGCTTGGCCGAGGCTTGGGGGACAGCTAAAAATTCACCCCTCCACTTT
>TRBJ1-1|NA|NA|TRBV30
CAWNRLLNTEAFF
TGTGCCTGGAACAGGCTTCTGAACACTGAAGCTTTCTTT
>TRBJ1-2|NA|NA|TRBV18
CASSPSIHGQNSYGYTF
TGTGCCAGCTCACCATCCATCCATGGACAGAACTCCTATGGCTACACCTTC
>TRBJ2-5|NA|TRBD2|TRBV7-2
CASSLTYGGGEETQYF
TGTGCCAGCAGCCTAACTTATGGCGGGGGGGAAGAGACCCAGTACTTC
>TRBJ2-3|NA|NA|TRBV5-1
CASSLGGPSTDTQYF
TGCGCCAGCAGCTTGGGGGGACCTAGCACAGATACGCAGTATTTT
>TRBJ1-4|NA|NA|TRBV19
CASSPGYENEKLFF
TGTGCCAGTAGTCCAGGGTATGAAAATGAAAAACTGTTTTTT
>TRBJ1-4|NA|NA|TRBV4-1
CASSQLTNEKLFF
TGCGCCAGCAGCCAATTAACAAATGAAAAACTGTTTTTT
>TRBJ2-2|few|NA|TRBV5-1
CASRSGKAGGELFF
TGCGCCAGCAGATCGGGCAAAGCGGGCGGGGAGCTGTTTTTT